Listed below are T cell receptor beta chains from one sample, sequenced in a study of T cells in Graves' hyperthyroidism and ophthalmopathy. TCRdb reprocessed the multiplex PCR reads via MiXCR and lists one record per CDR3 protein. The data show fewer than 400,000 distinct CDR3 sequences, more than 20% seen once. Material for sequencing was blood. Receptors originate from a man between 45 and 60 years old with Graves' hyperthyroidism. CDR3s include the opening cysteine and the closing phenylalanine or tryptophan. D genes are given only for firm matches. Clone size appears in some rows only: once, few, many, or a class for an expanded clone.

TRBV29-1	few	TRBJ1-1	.	TGCAGCGTTTACACAGGGCAGTCTGAAGCTTTCTTT	CSVYTGQSEAFF
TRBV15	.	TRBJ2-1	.	TGTGCCACCAGCAGAGGTTCTGCGGGGTTTATTGAGCAGTTCTTC	CATSRGSAGFIEQFF
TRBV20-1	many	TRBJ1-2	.	TGCAGTGCTAGAGATCCGTCGGGGAGCGGGGGCTACACCTTC	CSARDPSGSGGYTF
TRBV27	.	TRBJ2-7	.	TGTGCCAGCAGTTTAAGTCCTTACTACGAGCAGTACTTC	CASSLSPYYEQYF
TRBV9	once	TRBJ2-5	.	TGTGCCAGCAGCGTGTGGGGAGAGACCCAGTACTTC	CASSVWGETQYF
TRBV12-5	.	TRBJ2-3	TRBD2	TGTGCTAGTGTAGGGACTAGCGGACTCCGGGGAGATACGCAGTATTTT	CASVGTSGLRGDTQYF
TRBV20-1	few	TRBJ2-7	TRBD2	TGCAGTGCTAGCGGGAGGGGAAGCGAGCAGTACTTC	CSASGRGSEQYF
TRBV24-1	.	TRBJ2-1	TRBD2	TGTGCCACCAGTGATACGAAGCGGGAGGGCAGGAATGAGCAGTTCTTC	CATSDTKREGRNEQFF
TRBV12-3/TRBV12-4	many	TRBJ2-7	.	TGTGCCAGCAGGCCGGGGTCCTACGAGCAGTACTTC	CASRPGSYEQYF
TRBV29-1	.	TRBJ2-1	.	TGCAGCGACCGGGACACCGCCGCCTACGAGCAGTTCTTC	CSDRDTAAYEQFF
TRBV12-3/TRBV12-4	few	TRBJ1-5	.	TGTGCCAGCACCCAGGGACCCCTCCAGCCCCAGCATTTT	CASTQGPLQPQHF
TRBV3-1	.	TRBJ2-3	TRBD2	TGTGCCAGCAGCCCCCTCGGGACTAACACAGATACGCAGTATTTT	CASSPLGTNTDTQYF
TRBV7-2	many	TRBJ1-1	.	TGTGCCAGCAGCTTAGGAGGACAACTGGGGGAAGCTTTCTTT	CASSLGGQLGEAFF
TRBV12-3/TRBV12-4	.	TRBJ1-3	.	TGTGCCAGCAGTTCTCTTTACTCTGGAAACACCATATATTTT	CASSSLYSGNTIYF
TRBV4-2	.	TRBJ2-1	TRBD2	TGTGCCAGCAGCCGAGGGGCGGGAGGGTTCAATGAGCAGTTCTTC	CASSRGAGGFNEQFF
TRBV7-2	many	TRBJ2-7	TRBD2	TGTGCCAGCAGCGTAGGAGGGACTAGCGGGTATCTCACCTACGAGCAGTACTTC	CASSVGGTSGYLTYEQYF
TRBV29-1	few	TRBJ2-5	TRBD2	TGCAGCGTCGGACTAGCGGGAGGAAAACAAGAGACCCAGTACTTC	CSVGLAGGKQETQYF
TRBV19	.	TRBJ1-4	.	TGTGCCAGTAGTGTGACGGGAGATGAAAAACTGTTTTTT	CASSVTGDEKLFF
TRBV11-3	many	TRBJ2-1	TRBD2	TGTGCCAGCAGCTTAGGTGCCTATGCGGGAGTCAAGGATGAGCAGTTCTTC	CASSLGAYAGVKDEQFF
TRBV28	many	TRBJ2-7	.	TGTGCCAGCAGTTTAGGGGACATTACCTACGAGCAGTACTTC	CASSLGDITYEQYF
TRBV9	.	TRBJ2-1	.	TGTGCCAGCAGCGCCTCTCAGTCGACAGAGCAGTTCTTC	CASSASQSTEQFF
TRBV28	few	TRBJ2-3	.	TGTGCCAGCAGTACCCGAGAGGGCACAGATACGCAGTATTTT	CASSTREGTDTQYF
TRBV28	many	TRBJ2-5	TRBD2	TGTGCCAGCAGCAGGACTAGCGGAGGGGGTGAGACCCAGTACTTC	CASSRTSGGGETQYF
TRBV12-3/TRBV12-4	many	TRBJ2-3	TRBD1	TGTGCCAGCAGTCCACCTGGACAGGGCACAGATACGCAGTATTTT	CASSPPGQGTDTQYF
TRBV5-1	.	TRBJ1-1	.	TGCGCCAGCAGCTCCTCTGGACAGACTGAAGCTTTCTTT	CASSSSGQTEAFF
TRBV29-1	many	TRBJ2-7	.	TGCAGCGTTGAGGGGTACGGCGCGAGACAGGCCTACGAGCAGTACTTC	CSVEGYGARQAYEQYF
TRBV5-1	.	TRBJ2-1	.	TGCGCCAGCAGCCCCGGGGGAGACACCTACAATGAGCAGTTCTTC	CASSPGGDTYNEQFF
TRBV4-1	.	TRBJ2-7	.	TGCGCCAGCAGCCAAGCTTCCGACGAGCAGTACTTC	CASSQASDEQYF
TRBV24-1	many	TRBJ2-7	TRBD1	TGTGCCACCGCCGGGACAGAAGCCTACGAGCAGTACTTC	CATAGTEAYEQYF
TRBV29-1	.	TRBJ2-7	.	TGCAGCGTACGGGGCGGGGCCCCATACTACGAGCAGTACTTC	CSVRGGAPYYEQYF
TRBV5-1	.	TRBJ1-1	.	TGCGCCAGCAGCTTTGGGGCAGAGGGGAAAGCTTTCTTT	CASSFGAEGKAFF
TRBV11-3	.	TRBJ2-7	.	TGTGCCAGCAGCTTAAACCGCGGACAGCCCTACGAGCAGTACTTC	CASSLNRGQPYEQYF
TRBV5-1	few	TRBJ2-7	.	TGCGCCAGCAGCTTGGCCGTGGCGGGCATTGGGAACGAGCAGTACTTC	CASSLAVAGIGNEQYF
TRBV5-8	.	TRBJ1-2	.	TGTGCCAGCAGCTTAGAAGGAGCTAACTATGGCTACACCTTC	CASSLEGANYGYTF
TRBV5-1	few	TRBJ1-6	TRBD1	TGCGCCGCAGGACAGGGAGAGTCACCCCTCCACTTT	CAAGQGESPLHF
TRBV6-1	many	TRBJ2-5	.	TGTGCCAGCAGTTATGGGACAAACCAAGAGACCCAGTACTTC	CASSYGTNQETQYF
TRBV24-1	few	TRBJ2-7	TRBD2	TGTGCCACCAGTGATTTTGCGGGAGAGTCCCACGAGCAGTACTTC	CATSDFAGESHEQYF
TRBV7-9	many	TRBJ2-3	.	TGTGCCAGCAGCCGGGGACCTAGCACAGATACGCAGTATTTT	CASSRGPSTDTQYF
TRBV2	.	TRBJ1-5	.	TGTGCCAGCAGTTTCGGCAGGGAGGATCAGCCCCAGCATTTT	CASSFGREDQPQHF
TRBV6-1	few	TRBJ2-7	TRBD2	TGTGCCAGTATTAGCGGGAGCTCCTACGAGCAGTACTTC	CASISGSSYEQYF
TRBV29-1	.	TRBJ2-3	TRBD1	TGCAGCGCGACGCCCGCCAGGGGGCGAACAGATACGCAGTATTTT	CSATPARGRTDTQYF
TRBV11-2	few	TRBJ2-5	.	TGTGCCAGCAGCTTCGGACTGTTTCAAGAGACCCAGTACTTC	CASSFGLFQETQYF
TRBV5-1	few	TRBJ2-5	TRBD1	TGCGCCAGCAGTACGACAGGGGTGAAAGAGACCCAGTACTTC	CASSTTGVKETQYF
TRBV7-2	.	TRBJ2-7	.	TGTGCCAGCAGCTTCGTAATGCCTAGACTGGGTGAGCAGTACTTC	CASSFVMPRLGEQYF
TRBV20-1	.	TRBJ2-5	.	TGCAGTGCCTCCCGGACGGCCGACCCAGAGACCCAGTACTTC	CSASRTADPETQYF
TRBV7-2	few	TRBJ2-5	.	TGTGCCAGCAGCTTAGTGGTGGATCAAGAGACCCAGTACTTC	CASSLVVDQETQYF